This TCR beta chain was documented in a study of cytomegalovirus exposure and HLA in healthy donors. The study, taken as a whole, reports: The study flagged some 170 TCR beta chains as cytomegalovirus-associated. An observed cluster of highly shared sequence variants was recorded as a likely sequencing artifact.

There are 13 residues in the CDR3. Trimming took off 8 bases at V and 6 bases at J, with 17 bases between the two ends. CDR1 is MDHEN and CDR2 is SYDVKM in the germline V gene. Concerning this clone itself: Its antigen is currently unknown.

60 Vbeta and 13 Jbeta primers were used in PCR. Authors' methods: As a later analysis found, there were 80 million or so unique TCR beta chains, of which roughly 11 million were shared. Produced via immunoSEQ multiplex PCR; TCRdb's table is partial and in-frame only. V and J calls and clone size are as listed in that table; D and trimming were resolved from the DNA. The data contain 170,000 or so clones, 77% of them singletons. V usage is TRBV28 and J usage is TRBJ2-7; weak D call: TRBD2 (5 bases). This clonotype was sampled from a woman aged 60-75 years in good health and CMV-seropositive. The source material was PBMCs. The chain's CDR3 is CASDPLGRGEQYF. CDR3 sequence (DNA): TGTGCCAGCGACCCGTTAGGGAGAGGCGAGCAGTACTTC.